This T cell receptor (beta chain) derives from a study of blood T cell repertoires in COVID-19. About the study: Material from acute and convalescent COVID-19 was sourced from the United States, Italy and Spain. From T cells, B-cell-depleted T cells, or PBMCs came the material, which was cDNA or gDNA.

Trimming stripped 1 base from V and 2 bases from J, with 14 bases between. Germline V CDR1 and CDR2: SGHTA, FQGTGA. This CDR3 region has 16 residues. In its sample, this clone was seen a few times. Authors' methods: From reference gene primer amplification, estimates of nucleated cell counts were derived. TCRdb's copy holds only in-frame clones and misses some; the assay was immunoSEQ multiplex PCR. V, J and clone size are those of that table, while D and trimming were read from the DNA. Among 150,000 to 200,000 clones listed, roughly 90% were seen once. Clinical histories supplied by participants themselves formed the basis of cohort assignment.

What was sequenced was PBMCs or T cells enriched from blood (not recorded which). This receptor was taken from a human donor with acute COVID-19. The donor label of this sample is uncertain. The rearrangement uses TRBV7-3 and TRBJ1-1; a possible D gene is TRBD1 (5 bases). CDR3 sequence: CASSLRDTGSNTEAFF. The CDR3 DNA is TGTGCCAGCAGCTTAAGAGATACAGGCTCCAACACTGAAGCTTTCTTT.